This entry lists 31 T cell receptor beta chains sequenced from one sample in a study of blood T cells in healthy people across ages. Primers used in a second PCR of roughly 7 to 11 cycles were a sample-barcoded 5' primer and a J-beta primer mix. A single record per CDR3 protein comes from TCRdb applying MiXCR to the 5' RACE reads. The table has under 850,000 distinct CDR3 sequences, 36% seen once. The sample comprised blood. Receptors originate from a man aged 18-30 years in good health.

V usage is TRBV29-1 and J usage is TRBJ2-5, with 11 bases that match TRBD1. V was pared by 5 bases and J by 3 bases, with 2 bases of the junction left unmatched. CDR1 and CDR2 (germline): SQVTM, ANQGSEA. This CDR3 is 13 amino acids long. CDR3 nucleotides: TGCAGCGTTCCGGGACAGGGGGAAGAGACCCAGTACTTC. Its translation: CSVPGQGEETQYF.

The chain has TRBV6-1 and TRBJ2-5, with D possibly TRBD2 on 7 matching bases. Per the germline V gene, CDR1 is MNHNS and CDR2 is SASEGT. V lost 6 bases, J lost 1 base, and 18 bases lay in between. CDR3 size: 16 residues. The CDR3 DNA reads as TGTGCCAGCAGCTGGAGGGGGGGACGGTCCCAAGAGACCCAGTACTTC. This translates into CASSWRGGRSQETQYF.

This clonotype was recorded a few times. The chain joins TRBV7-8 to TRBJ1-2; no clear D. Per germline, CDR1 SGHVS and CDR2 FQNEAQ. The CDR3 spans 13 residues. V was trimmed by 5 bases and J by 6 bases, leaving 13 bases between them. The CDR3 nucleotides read TGTGCCAGCAGCCCCCGGGGAGACCATGGCTACACCTTC. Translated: CASSPRGDHGYTF.

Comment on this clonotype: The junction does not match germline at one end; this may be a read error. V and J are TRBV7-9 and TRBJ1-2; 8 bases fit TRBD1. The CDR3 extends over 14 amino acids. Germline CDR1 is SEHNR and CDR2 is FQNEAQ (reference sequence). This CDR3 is CASSSDRGSYDYTF. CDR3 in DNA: TGTGCCAGCAGCTCCGACAGGGGATCCTATGACTACACCTTC.

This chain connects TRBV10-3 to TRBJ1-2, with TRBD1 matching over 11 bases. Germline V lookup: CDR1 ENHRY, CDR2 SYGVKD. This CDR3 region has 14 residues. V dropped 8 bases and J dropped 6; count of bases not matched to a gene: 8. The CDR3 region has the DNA TGTGCCATCGGACAGGGGGCGCAAGAAGATGGCTACACCTTC. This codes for CAIGQGAQEDGYTF.

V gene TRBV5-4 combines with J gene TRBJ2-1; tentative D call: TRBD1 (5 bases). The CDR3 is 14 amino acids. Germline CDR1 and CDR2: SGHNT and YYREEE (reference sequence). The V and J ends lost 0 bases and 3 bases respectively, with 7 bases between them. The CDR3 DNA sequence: TGTGCCAGCAGCTTGGGCAGGGACTACAATGAGCAGTTCTTC. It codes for CASSLGRDYNEQFF.

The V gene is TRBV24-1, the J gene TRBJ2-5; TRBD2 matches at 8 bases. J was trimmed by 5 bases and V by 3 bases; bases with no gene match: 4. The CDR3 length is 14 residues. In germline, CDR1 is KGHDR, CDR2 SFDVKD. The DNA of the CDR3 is TGTGCCACCAGTGATCGACTAGCGCGGGAGACCCAGTACTTC. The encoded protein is CATSDRLARETQYF.

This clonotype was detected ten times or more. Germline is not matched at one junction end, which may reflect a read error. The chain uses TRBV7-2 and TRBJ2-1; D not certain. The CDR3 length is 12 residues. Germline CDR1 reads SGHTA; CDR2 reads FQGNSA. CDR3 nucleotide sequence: TGCGCCAGCAGCTTGGTTGTGGGGGAGCAGTTCTTC. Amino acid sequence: CASSLVVGEQFF.

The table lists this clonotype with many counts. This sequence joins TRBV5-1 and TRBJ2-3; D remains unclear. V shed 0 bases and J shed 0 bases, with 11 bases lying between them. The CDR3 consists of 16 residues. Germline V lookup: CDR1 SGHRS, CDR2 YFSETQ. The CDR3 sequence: CASSLDGSVSTDTQYF. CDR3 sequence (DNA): TGCGCCAGCAGCTTGGACGGCAGCGTTAGCACAGATACGCAGTATTTT.

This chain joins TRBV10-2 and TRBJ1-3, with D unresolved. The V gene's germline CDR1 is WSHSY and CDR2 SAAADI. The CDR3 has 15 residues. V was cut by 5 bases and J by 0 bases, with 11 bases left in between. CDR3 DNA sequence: TGCGCCAGCAGTAGAGGACGGGACTCTGGAAACACCATATATTTT. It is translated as CASSRGRDSGNTIYF.

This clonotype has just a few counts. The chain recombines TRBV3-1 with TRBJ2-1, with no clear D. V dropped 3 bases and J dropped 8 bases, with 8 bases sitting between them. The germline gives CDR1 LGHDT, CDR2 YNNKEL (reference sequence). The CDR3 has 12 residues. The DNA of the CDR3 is TGTGCCAGCAGCCATCTTAGGGATGAGCAGTTCTTC. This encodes CASSHLRDEQFF.

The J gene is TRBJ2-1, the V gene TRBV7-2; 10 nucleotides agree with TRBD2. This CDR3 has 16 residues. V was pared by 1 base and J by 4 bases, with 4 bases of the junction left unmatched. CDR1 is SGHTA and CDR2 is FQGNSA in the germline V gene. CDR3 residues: CASSLVGTSVYNEQFF. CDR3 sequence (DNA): TGTGCCAGCAGCTTAGTAGGGACTAGCGTTTACAATGAGCAGTTCTTC. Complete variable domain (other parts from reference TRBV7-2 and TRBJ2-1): GAGVSQSPSNKVTEKGKDVELRCDPISGHTALYWYRQSLGQGLEFLIYFQGNSAPDKSGLPSDRFSAERTGGSVSTLTIQRTQQEDSAVYLCASSLVGTSVYNEQFFGPGTRLTVL.

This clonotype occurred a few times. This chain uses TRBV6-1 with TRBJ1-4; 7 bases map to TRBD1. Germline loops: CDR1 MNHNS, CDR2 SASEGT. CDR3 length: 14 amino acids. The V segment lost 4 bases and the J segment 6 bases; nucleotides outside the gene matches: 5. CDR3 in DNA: TGTGCCAGCAGTGTTACCGGGACAGATGAAAAACTGTTTTTT. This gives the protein CASSVTGTDEKLFF.

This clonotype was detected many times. The CDR3 coding sequence is TGCAGCGTAGGCGGACGAGCCGGGGGGACGCAGTATTTT. Translation gives CSVGGRAGGTQYF. This sequence joins TRBV29-1 and TRBJ2-3, with TRBD2 matching 7 bases. Germline loops: CDR1 SQVTM, CDR2 ANQGSEA. The CDR3 has 13 amino acids. V shed 6 bases, J shed 9 bases, and the junction held 12 bases outside the gene matches.

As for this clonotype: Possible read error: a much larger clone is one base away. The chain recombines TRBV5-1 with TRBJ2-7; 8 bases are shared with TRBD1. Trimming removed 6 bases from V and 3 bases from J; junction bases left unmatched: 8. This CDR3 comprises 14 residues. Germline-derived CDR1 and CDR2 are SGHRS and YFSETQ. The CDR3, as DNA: TGCGCCAGCAACCCCGACAGGGGATACTACGAGCAGTACTTC. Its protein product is CASNPDRGYYEQYF.

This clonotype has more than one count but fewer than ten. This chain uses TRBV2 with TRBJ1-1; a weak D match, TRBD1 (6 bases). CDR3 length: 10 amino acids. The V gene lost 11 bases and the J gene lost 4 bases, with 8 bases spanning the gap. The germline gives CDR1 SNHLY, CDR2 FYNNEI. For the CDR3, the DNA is TGTGCCGGAGGGGGCACTGAAGCTTTCTTT. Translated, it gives CAGGGTEAFF.

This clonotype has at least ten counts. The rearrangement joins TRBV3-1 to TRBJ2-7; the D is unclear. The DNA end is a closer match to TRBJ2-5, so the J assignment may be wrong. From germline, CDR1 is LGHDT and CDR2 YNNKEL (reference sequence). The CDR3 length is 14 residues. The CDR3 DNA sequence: TGTGCCAGCAGCCAAGATAACATTAAGGGGACCCAGTACTTC. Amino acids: CASSQDNIKGTQYF.

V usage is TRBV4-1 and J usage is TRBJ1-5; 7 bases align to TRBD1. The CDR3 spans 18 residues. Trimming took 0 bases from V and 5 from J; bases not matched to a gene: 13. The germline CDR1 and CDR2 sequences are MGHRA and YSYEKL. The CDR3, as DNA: TGCGCCAGCAGCCAAGATAGGTCGGACAGGACAAATGATCAGCCCCAGCATTTT. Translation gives CASSQDRSDRTNDQPQHF.

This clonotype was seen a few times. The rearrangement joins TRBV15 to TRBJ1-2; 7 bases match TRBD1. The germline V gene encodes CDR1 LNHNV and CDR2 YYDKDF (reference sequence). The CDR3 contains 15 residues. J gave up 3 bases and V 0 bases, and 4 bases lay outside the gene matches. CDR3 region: CATSRDRTGYYGYTF. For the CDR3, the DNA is TGTGCCACCAGCAGAGATAGGACAGGCTACTATGGCTACACCTTC.

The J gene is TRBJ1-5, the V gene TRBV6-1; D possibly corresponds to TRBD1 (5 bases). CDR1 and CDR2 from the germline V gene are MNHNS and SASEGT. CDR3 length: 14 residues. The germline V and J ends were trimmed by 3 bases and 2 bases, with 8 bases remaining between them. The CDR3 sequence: CASSDARGNQPQHF. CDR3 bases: TGTGCCAGCAGTGATGCCAGGGGCAATCAGCCCCAGCATTTT.

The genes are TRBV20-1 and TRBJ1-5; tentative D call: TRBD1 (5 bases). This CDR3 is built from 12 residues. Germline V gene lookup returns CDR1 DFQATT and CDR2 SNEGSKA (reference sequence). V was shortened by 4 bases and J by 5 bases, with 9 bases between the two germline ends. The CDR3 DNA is TGCAGTGCTATAACGGGGGATCAGCCCCAGCATTTT. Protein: CSAITGDQPQHF.

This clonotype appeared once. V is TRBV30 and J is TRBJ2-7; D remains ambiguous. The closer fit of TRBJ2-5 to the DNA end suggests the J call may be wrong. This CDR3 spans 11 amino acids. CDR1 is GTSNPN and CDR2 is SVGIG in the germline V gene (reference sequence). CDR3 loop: CAWSVSETQYF. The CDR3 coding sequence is TGTGCCTGGAGTGTAAGTGAGACCCAGTACTTC.

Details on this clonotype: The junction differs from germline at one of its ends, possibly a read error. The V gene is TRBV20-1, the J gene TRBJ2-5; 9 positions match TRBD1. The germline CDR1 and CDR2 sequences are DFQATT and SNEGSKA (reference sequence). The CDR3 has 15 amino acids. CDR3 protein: CSARAGTGSREAQYF. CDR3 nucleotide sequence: TGCAGTGCTAGAGCCGGGACAGGGAGTCGAGAGGCCCAGTACTTC.

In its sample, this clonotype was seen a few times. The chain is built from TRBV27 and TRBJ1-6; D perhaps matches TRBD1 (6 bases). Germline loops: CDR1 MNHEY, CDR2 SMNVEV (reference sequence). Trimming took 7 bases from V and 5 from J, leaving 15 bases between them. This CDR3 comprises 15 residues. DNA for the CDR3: TGTGCCAGCAATCGGGACACCCCAAATAATTCACCCCTCCACTTT. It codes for CASNRDTPNNSPLHF.

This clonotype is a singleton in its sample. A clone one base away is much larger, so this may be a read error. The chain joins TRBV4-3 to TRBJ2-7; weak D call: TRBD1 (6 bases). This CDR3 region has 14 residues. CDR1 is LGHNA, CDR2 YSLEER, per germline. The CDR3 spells CASSPDRLSCEQYF. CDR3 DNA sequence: TGCGCCAGCAGCCCGGACAGATTATCCTGCGAGCAGTACTTC.

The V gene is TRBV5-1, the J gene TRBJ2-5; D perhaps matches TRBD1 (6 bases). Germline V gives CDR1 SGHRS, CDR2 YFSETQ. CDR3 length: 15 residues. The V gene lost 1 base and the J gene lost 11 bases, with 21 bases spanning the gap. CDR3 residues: CASSLSGDITNEQYF. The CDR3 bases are TGCGCCAGCAGCTTGAGTGGGGACATAACGAATGAGCAGTACTTC.

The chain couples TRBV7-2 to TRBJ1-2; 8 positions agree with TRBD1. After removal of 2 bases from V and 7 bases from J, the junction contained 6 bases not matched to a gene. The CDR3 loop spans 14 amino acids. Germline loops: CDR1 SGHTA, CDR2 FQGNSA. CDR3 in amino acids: CASSLWGQAGGYTF. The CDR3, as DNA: TGTGCCAGCAGCTTATGGGGACAGGCTGGTGGCTACACCTTC.

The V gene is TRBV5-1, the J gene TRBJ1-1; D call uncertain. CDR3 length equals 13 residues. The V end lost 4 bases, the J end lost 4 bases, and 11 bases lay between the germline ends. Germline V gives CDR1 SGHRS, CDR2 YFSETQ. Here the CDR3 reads CASSARRGTEAFF. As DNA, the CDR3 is TGCGCCAGCAGCGCCCGGCGCGGCACTGAAGCTTTCTTT.

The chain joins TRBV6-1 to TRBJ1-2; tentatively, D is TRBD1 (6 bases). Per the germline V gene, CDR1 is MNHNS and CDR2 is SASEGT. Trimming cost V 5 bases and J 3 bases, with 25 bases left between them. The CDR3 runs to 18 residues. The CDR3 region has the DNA TGTGCCAGCAGTCCCGTAACGGACAGCGACACCTGGGACTATGGCTACACCTTC. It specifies CASSPVTDSDTWDYGYTF.

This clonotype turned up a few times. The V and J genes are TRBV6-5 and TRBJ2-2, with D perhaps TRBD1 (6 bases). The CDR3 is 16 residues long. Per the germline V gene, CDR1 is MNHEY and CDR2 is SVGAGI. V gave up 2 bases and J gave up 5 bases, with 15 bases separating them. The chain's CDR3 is CASSYQGRGRTGELFF. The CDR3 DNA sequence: TGTGCCAGCAGTTACCAGGGCAGGGGAAGGACCGGGGAGCTGTTTTTT.

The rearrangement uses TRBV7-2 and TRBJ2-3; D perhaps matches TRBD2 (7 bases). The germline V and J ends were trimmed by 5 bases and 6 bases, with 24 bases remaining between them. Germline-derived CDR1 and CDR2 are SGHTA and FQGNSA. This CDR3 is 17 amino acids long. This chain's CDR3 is CASSPRAAGANVDTQYF. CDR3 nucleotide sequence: TGTGCCAGCAGCCCCCGGGCCGCGGGGGCGAATGTTGATACGCAGTATTTT.